Below, 25 T cell receptor delta chains from the same sample are listed, as sequenced in a study of gamma-delta T cells after stem cell transplantation. TCRdb made new clone calls on the RT-PCR reads using CATT. In the table there are about 7,800 delta-chain clones, approximately 14% of which are singletons. Sequencing used gamma-delta T cells. These receptors were taken from a human donor. It is not recorded whose cells these are; they may come from a transplant donor.

Of note for this clone: This likely stems from a read error, as it lies one base from a far larger clone. The V and J genes are TRDV2 and TRDJ3, with 9 bases identical to TRDD3. The CDR3 is 17 amino acids. Germline V gene lookup returns CDR1 GEAIGNYY and CDR2 EKD. The J segment lost 0 bases and the V segment lost 1 base, leaving 0 bases of the junction unmatched. DNA for the CDR3: TGTGCCTGTGACACACTGGGGGACTCCTGGGACACCCGACAGATGTTTTTC. Protein: CACDTLGDSWDTRQMFF.

This clone has only a few counts. The genes are TRDV1 and TRDJ1; 8 bases match TRDD3. Germline trimming cut 1 base from V and 7 bases from J; bases unmatched to any gene: 5. The CDR3 runs to 14 residues. Germline CDR1 reads TSWWSYY; CDR2 reads QGS. The CDR3 spells CALGEPGDTGKLIF. In DNA form, the CDR3 reads TGTGCTCTTGGGGAACCCGGGGATACAGGTAAACTCATCTTT.

This clone is medium-sized by share. The sample holds other DNA sequences that translate to the same CDR3. The chain has TRDV2 and TRDJ1; 11 bases fit TRDD3. CDR1 and CDR2 (germline): GEAIGNYY, EKD. This CDR3 spans 16 amino acids. Trimming at V came to 3 bases and at J to 2 bases, leaving 7 bases not matched to a gene. CDR3: CACDHGGYARTDKLIF. CDR3 sequence (DNA): TGTGCCTGTGACCATGGGGGATACGCGCGGACCGATAAACTCATCTTT.

This clone is labeled large. The V gene is TRDV2, the J gene TRDJ2, with 8 bases that match TRDD3. The V gene's germline CDR1 is GEAIGNYY and CDR2 EKD. V shed 0 bases and J 3 bases; nucleotides not matched to a gene: 5. This CDR3 is 16 amino acids long. Here the CDR3 reads CACDTLYWGVTAQLFF. Here the CDR3 DNA reads TGTGCCTGTGACACCCTGTACTGGGGGGTGACAGCACAACTCTTCTTT.

The chain links TRDV1 to TRDJ1; TRDD2 agrees at 8 bases. With 5 bases clipped from V and 3 bases from J, the junction kept 32 bases outside the gene matches. Germline CDR1 reads TSWWSYY; CDR2 reads QGS. There are 23 residues in the CDR3. This chain's CDR3 is CALGSASLPTLHWWGAFADKLIF. The CDR3 DNA reads as TGTGCTCTTGGGTCAGCGTCACTTCCTACCCTACATTGGTGGGGGGCTTTTGCCGATAAACTCATCTTT.

The V and J genes are TRDV1 and TRDJ1, with 13 nucleotides matching TRDD3. The CDR3 spans 18 residues. Per germline, CDR1 TSWWSYY and CDR2 QGS. The J segment lost 7 bases and the V segment lost 4 bases, leaving 15 bases of the junction unmatched. CDR3 sequence reads: CALGAPSRLGDTGGKLIF. The CDR3 DNA follows: TGTGCTCTTGGGGCCCCTTCCAGACTGGGGGATACGGGGGGTAAACTCATCTTT.

This clone rates as medium-sized. The chain combines TRDV1 with TRDJ1; 9 bases agree with TRDD3. The ends lost 4 bases at V and 0 bases at J; junction bases unmatched: 6. The CDR3 runs to 16 residues. The germline gives CDR1 TSWWSYY, CDR2 QGS. The CDR3 sequence is CALGGLLGDYTDKLIF. The CDR3 DNA reads as TGTGCTCTTGGGGGATTACTGGGGGACTACACCGATAAACTCATCTTT.

This clone has just a few counts. A read error is possible here, since a much larger clone lies one base away. Different DNA sequences within this sample yield the same CDR3. The chain has TRDV2 and TRDJ1, with 8 bases lining up with TRDD3. CDR3 size: 16 residues. CDR1 GEAIGNYY and CDR2 EKD come from the germline V gene. The DNA for the CDR3 is TGTGCCTGCGACACCCGTACTGGGGGGTACACCGATAAACTCATCTTT. It yields the protein CACDTRTGGYTDKLIF.

By sample fraction, this clone is large (0.1 to 1%). The genes are TRDV2 and TRDJ2, with D possibly being TRDD3 (5 bases). The germline CDR1 and CDR2 sequences are GEAIGNYY and EKD. V was cut by 0 bases and J by 4 bases, with 11 bases left in between. The length of the CDR3 is 15 residues. The CDR3 sequence is CACDTERGPTAQLFF. CDR3 nucleotide sequence: TGTGCCTGTGACACCGAACGGGGACCGACAGCACAACTCTTCTTT.

Comment on this clone: This may arise from a read error, as a much more abundant clone is one base away. The chain uses TRDV2 and TRDJ1; D is possibly TRDD3 (6 bases). With 0 bases removed from V and 3 bases from J, the gap between germline ends came to 13 bases. From germline, CDR1 is GEAIGNYY and CDR2 EKD. The CDR3 length is 15 residues. In DNA, the CDR3 is TGTGCCTGTGACACCGGCGGGAGATACGCCGATAAACTCATCTTT. Protein sequence: CACDTGGRYADKLIF.

A word on this clone: A far larger clone is a single base away, which makes a read error likely. V is TRDV2 and J is TRDJ2; TRDD3 matches at 10 bases. This CDR3 has 17 residues. Germline values: CDR1 GEAIGNYY, CDR2 EKD. The CDR3 sequence is CAYDRLGDSTLTAQLFF. The CDR3 DNA is TGTGCCTATGACAGACTGGGGGATTCCACTTTGACAGCACAACTCTTCTTT.

The chain joins TRDV1 to TRDJ1, with 7 bases identical to TRDD3. This CDR3 comprises 20 residues. Germline V gene data show CDR1 as TSWWSYY and CDR2 as QGS. The V segment lost 2 bases and the J segment 0 bases; nucleotides outside the gene matches: 18. CDR3 loop: CALGETSSSYWGLYTDKLIF. CDR3 nucleotides: TGTGCTCTTGGGGAAACTTCATCCTCGTACTGGGGCCTGTACACCGATAAACTCATCTTT.

This clone is labeled as medium-sized. This same CDR3 is encoded by further DNA sequences in the sample. This chain links TRDV2 with TRDJ3, with D possibly being TRDD3 (5 bases). V lost 0 bases to trimming and J lost 0 bases, with 14 bases between them. This CDR3 comprises 19 residues. Germline loops: CDR1 GEAIGNYY, CDR2 EKD. In nucleotides, the CDR3 is TGTGCCTGTGACACCCGGGGACGGACATGCTCCTGGGACACCCGACAGATGTTTTTC. Protein: CACDTRGRTCSWDTRQMFF.

J is TRDJ2 and V is TRDV1, with 13 bases that match TRDD3. The CDR3 loop spans 20 amino acids. Germline lookup yields CDR1 TSWWSYY and CDR2 QGS. V dropped 8 bases and J dropped 5; count of bases not matched to a gene: 20. The CDR3 sequence is CALLFLHAGTGGYATAQLFF. For the CDR3, the DNA is TGTGCTCTTCTATTCCTACATGCGGGTACTGGGGGATACGCCACAGCACAACTCTTCTTT.

Turning to this clone: This sequence may be a read error, since a much larger clone differs from it by one base. Other nucleotide sequences from this sample produce the same CDR3. The CDR3 protein is CACEAPWTGDTFYTDKLIF. The CDR3 DNA is TGTGCCTGTGAGGCCCCTTGGACGGGGGACACGTTCTACACCGATAAACTCATCTTT. The gene calls are TRDV2 and TRDJ1, with a possible D match to TRDD3 (6 bases). This CDR3 is 19 amino acids long. Deletions cut 4 bases from V and 0 bases from J, with 26 bases between. Germline lookup yields CDR1 GEAIGNYY and CDR2 EKD.

This clone was seen a handful of times. The J gene is TRDJ1, the V gene TRDV1, with a weak D call TRDD3 (6 bases). Germline CDR1 TSWWSYY, CDR2 QGS. CDR3 length: 19 residues. V shed 4 bases and J shed 4 bases, with 28 bases lying between them. The CDR3 sequence is CALGGKWWGSHIRGDKLIF. The CDR3 coding sequence is TGTGCTCTTGGGGGAAAGTGGTGGGGGTCTCACATTAGGGGCGATAAACTCATCTTT.

Turning to this clone: A single base is all that separates this from a far larger clone, so a read error is likely. This chain connects TRDV2 to TRDJ3, with 7 bases fitting TRDD3. V trimming: 0 bases; J trimming: 1 base; junction bases outside the gene matches: 8. Germline loops: CDR1 GEAIGNYY, CDR2 EKD. The CDR3 loop spans 19 amino acids. The CDR3 loop reads CACDTAGDSWSWDTRQMFF. The CDR3 DNA is TGTGCCTGTGACACCGCGGGGGATTCATGGTCCTGGGACACCCGACAGATGTTTTTC.

This clone was seen only a few times. The rearrangement links TRDV1 to TRDJ1, with 9 bases identical to TRDD3. The germline gives CDR1 TSWWSYY, CDR2 QGS. This CDR3 region has 18 residues. J lost 0 bases, V lost 4 bases, and 12 bases had no gene match. As DNA, the CDR3 is TGTGCTCTTGGGGTACCCTGGGGGATGATAGGGTACACCGATAAACTCATCTTT. This codes for CALGVPWGMIGYTDKLIF.

In its sample, this clone is medium-sized. The V and J genes are TRDV1 and TRDJ1; 13 bases are a match to TRDD3. The germline gives CDR1 TSWWSYY, CDR2 QGS. Trimming cost V 1 base and J 9 bases; bases outside gene matches: 17. The CDR3 runs to 19 residues. The CDR3 DNA reads as TGTGCTCTTGGGGAACCGGGGCCGCCCTTACTGGGGGATACGCTTGAACTCATCTTT. This codes for CALGEPGPPLLGDTLELIF.

In regard to this clone: A far bigger clonotype differs at one base, so this is likely a read error. The J gene is TRDJ2, the V gene TRDV2; 11 nucleotides agree with TRDD3. The J segment lost 7 bases and the V segment lost 3 bases, leaving 3 bases of the junction unmatched. There are 14 residues in the CDR3. Germline values: CDR1 GEAIGNYY, CDR2 EKD. The CDR3 sequence: CACDALGDIAQLFF. The CDR3 DNA reads as TGTGCCTGTGACGCACTGGGGGATATAGCACAACTCTTCTTT.

This clone was picked up a small number of times. The chain has TRDV1 and TRDJ1; 7 nucleotides agree with TRDD3. CDR3 size: 17 residues. J was trimmed by 4 bases and V by 0 bases; bases with no gene match: 11. From germline, CDR1 is TSWWSYY and CDR2 QGS. The CDR3 DNA reads TGTGCTCTTGGGGAACTTCTGAGGCCTGGGGGGGTCGATAAACTCATCTTT. Encoded protein: CALGELLRPGGVDKLIF.

Comment on this clone: A single base separates this from a much larger clone, so it may be a read error. Additional DNA sequences in this sample encode the identical CDR3. V and J are TRDV1 and TRDJ1; TRDD3 matches 9 bases. There are 21 residues in the CDR3. The germline V gene has CDR1 TSWWSYY and CDR2 QGS. Here the CDR3 reads CALGEHHSYLGDSGHTDKLIF. For the CDR3, the DNA is TGTGCTCTTGGGGAACACCATTCCTACTTGGGGGATAGCGGCCACACCGATAAACTCATCTTC.

The chain is built from TRDV1 and TRDJ2; the match to TRDD3 covers 10 bases. CDR3 length: 17 amino acids. The germline V gene encodes CDR1 TSWWSYY and CDR2 QGS. The J segment lost 0 bases and the V segment lost 1 base, leaving 2 bases of the junction unmatched. CDR3: CALGEPTGGSLTAQLFF. Written as DNA, the CDR3 is TGTGCTCTTGGGGAACCTACTGGGGGATCTTTGACAGCACAACTCTTCTTT.

This chain links TRDV1 with TRDJ2, with D perhaps TRDD3 (7 bases). This CDR3 has 17 amino acids. Trimming shortened V by 1 base and J by 6 bases, and 18 bases separated the two germline ends. CDR1 and CDR2 from the germline V gene are TSWWSYY and QGS. The chain's CDR3 is CALGEPSSGDISAQLFF. For the CDR3, the DNA is TGTGCTCTTGGGGAACCTTCCTCTGGGGATATTTCAGCACAACTCTTCTTT.

This clone ranks as medium-sized. The same CDR3 also results from other DNA sequences found in this sample. V gene TRDV3 combines with J gene TRDJ2, with TRDD3 as a possible D gene (5 bases). The CDR3 is 14 amino acids. Germline V lookup: CDR1 TVYSNPD, CDR2 GDNSRS (reference sequence). V lost 2 bases to trimming and J lost 7 bases, with 17 bases between them. DNA of the CDR3: TGTGCCTTTGGGGACAAAGGTCGGGAAGCACAACTCTTCTTT. This translates into CAFGDKGREAQLFF.